This TCR beta chain was identified in a study of T cells in Graves' hyperthyroidism and ophthalmopathy. Findings of the study overall: Ophthalmopathy was model-predicted a median around seven months pre-onset.

The CDR3 regions of TCR beta were amplified from RNA transcripts. TCR CDR3 regions were first amplified by RT-PCR with HTBI primers. TCRdb fed the multiplex PCR reads into MiXCR, producing one record per CDR3 protein. The profile covers 550,000 to 800,000 distinct CDR3 sequences, with 15% to 20% appearing a single time and approximately 8.4% taken by the ten largest. The CDR3 is 15 amino acids. CDR1 is SQVTM, CDR2 ANQGSEA, per germline. Unmatched junction bases numbered 9, after V lost 7 bases and J lost 2 bases. A few counts support this clonotype. Antigen: not known. Sequencing input: blood. This clonotype was obtained from a man aged 18 to 30 with Graves' hyperthyroidism. The chain employs TRBV29-1 and TRBJ2-3; the match to TRBD2 covers 10 bases. CDR3 loop: CSALAGVGVTDTQYF. CDR3 in DNA: TGCAGCGCTCTAGCGGGAGTGGGGGTCACAGATACGCAGTATTTT.